Sequencing of this T cell receptor beta chain was carried out in a study of cytomegalovirus exposure and HLA in healthy donors. The overall study: About 180 million T cells yielded 90 million to 130 million unique TCR beta sequences in earlier analysis.

PCR was performed using 60 Vbeta and 13 Jbeta primers. The assay was immunoSEQ multiplex PCR, and TCRdb's table has in-frame clones only and misses some. Among 95,000 to 110,000 clones listed, roughly three quarters were seen once. Healthy bone marrow donors supplied every sample. The V gene lost 4 bases and the J gene lost 2 bases, with 22 bases spanning the gap. From germline, CDR1 is SGHRS and CDR2 YFSETQ. The CDR3 extends over 17 amino acids. The study's findings and limits: In a later analysis, TCR beta V- and J-gene trimming showed a link to a missense DCLRE1C variant. In a later analysis, an Asian-associated ancestry cluster reportedly showed fewer N-insertions than the approximately 610-donor mean.

As regards this clone: Its antigen is undetermined.

The V call is TRBV5-1, the J call TRBJ2-7; perhaps TRBD1 as D (6 bases). This receptor was identified in a man between 18 and 29 years old in good health and CMV-seronegative. The sequencing sample was made of PBMCs. The CDR3 DNA reads as TGCGCCAGCAGCCCCCCTCCTAGTACAGGGAGACCCTACGAGCAGTACTTC. Translated, it gives CASSPPPSTGRPYEQYF.